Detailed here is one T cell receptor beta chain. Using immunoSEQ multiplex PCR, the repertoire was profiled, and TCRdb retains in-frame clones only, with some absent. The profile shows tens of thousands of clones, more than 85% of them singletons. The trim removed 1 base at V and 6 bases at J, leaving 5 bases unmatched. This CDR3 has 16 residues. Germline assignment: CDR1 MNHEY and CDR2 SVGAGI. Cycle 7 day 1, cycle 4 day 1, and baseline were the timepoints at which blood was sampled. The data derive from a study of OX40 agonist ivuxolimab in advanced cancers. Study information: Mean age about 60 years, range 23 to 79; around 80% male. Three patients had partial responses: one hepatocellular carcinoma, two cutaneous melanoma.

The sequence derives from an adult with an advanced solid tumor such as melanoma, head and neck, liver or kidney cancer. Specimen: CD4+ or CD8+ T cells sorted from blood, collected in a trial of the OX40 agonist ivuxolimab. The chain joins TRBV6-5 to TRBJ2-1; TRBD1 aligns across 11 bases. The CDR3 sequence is CASSYYAGTGGNEQFF. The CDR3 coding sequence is TGTGCCAGCAGTTACTATGCCGGGACAGGGGGCAATGAGCAGTTCTTC.